The text below deals with one TCR beta chain. The antigen is not known. These data belong to a study of Ad26.COV2.S vaccination and SARS-CoV-2 variants. Germline V lookup: CDR1 SGHAT, CDR2 FQNNGV. The CDR3 is made up of 15 amino acids. Losses at the gene ends were 1 base for V and 5 bases for J; bases not matched to a gene: 7. Treatment of the sample: around 19 received Ad26.COV2.S at low or high dose, single or two shots; 5 received placebo; per-sample allocation not given. The samples date from day 63 after the first vaccine or placebo injection. The protocol was immunoSEQ multiplex PCR, while the TCRdb copy is restricted to in-frame clones and leaves out a portion. The sample carries 240,000 or so clones, roughly 88% recorded once. Study-level findings and limits: Placebo recipients trailed vaccine recipients in spike-specific TCR breadth. Breadth of non-spike TCRs did not differ between vaccinees and placebo recipients.

The sequences come from peripheral blood, collected in a trial of Ad26.COV2.S vaccine versus placebo. The TCR originated in a person between 18 and 59 years old who received the Ad26.COV2.S COVID-19 vaccine or a placebo. The V and J genes are TRBV11-2 and TRBJ1-1; 7 bases line up with TRBD1. The CDR3 sequence is CASSLGQGGWTEAFF. CDR3 DNA: TGTGCCAGCAGCTTAGGCCAGGGGGGGTGGACTGAAGCTTTCTTT.